The 11 T cell receptor beta chains in this list originate from one sample, sequenced in a study of shared clonotypes between healthy human individuals. Using immunoSEQ multiplex PCR, the repertoire was profiled, and TCRdb retains in-frame clones only, with some absent. The table records fewer than 1.4 million clones, around three quarters of them present only once. Sequenced input: memory CD4+ T cells from PBMCs. As to subset: CD45RA-negative fraction. These receptors originate from a man younger than 30 in good health. Some clones in this sample may be carry-over from other donors' samples.

This sequence joins TRBV15 and TRBJ2-2; D is ambiguous. Germline V gives CDR1 LNHNV, CDR2 YYDKDF (reference sequence). Trimming left V 5 bases short and J 0 bases short, with 16 bases between. CDR3 length equals 17 residues. The CDR3 DNA is TGTGCCACCAGCTGGAGAAGGCAGACCGCGAACACCGGGGAGCTGTTTTTT. This translates into CATSWRRQTANTGELFF. The variable domain in full, completed from reference TRBV15 and TRBJ2-2, reads DAMVIQNPRYQVTQFGKPVTLSCSQTLNHNVMYWYQQKSSQAPKLLFHYYDKDFNNEADTPDNFQSRRPNTSFCFLDIRSPGLGDTAMYLCATSWRRQTANTGELFFGEGSRLTVL.

The genes are TRBV5-1 and TRBJ2-5; 9 bases match TRBD1. Per germline, CDR1 SGHRS and CDR2 YFSETQ. The CDR3 spans 18 residues. V shed 0 bases, J shed 4 bases, and the junction held 13 bases outside the gene matches. CDR3: CASSLGIGGQGIVETQYF. The CDR3 nucleotides are TGCGCCAGCAGCTTGGGAATCGGGGGACAGGGAATAGTAGAGACCCAGTACTTC.

V gene TRBV7-3 combines with J gene TRBJ2-1; D might be TRBD2 (5 bases). Germline values: CDR1 SGHTA, CDR2 FQGTGA. The CDR3 contains 12 residues. Trimming took off 2 bases at V and 9 bases at J, with 8 bases between the two ends. The CDR3: CASSLEGSEQFF. The CDR3 DNA is TGTGCCAGCAGCTTAGAAGGGAGTGAGCAGTTCTTC. The variable domain in full, completed from reference TRBV7-3 and TRBJ2-1, reads GAGVSQTPSNKVTEKGKYVELRCDPISGHTALYWYRQSLGQGPEFLIYFQGTGAADDSGLPNDRFFAVRPEGSVSTLKIQRTERGDSAVYLCASSLEGSEQFFGPGTRLTVL.

This chain joins TRBV30 and TRBJ2-2, with D hard to call. V dropped 5 bases and J dropped 9 bases, with 19 bases sitting between them. The CDR3 runs 14 residues. Germline CDR1 reads GTSNPN; CDR2 reads SVGIG (reference sequence). The DNA of the CDR3 is TGTGCCTGGTGCTCCGAGGTTGGACCCCGGGAGCTGTTTTTT. Encoded protein: CAWCSEVGPRELFF.

This clone appeared once. Possible read error: a much larger clone is one base away. The J gene is TRBJ2-6, the V gene TRBV10-3; tentatively, D is TRBD1 (6 bases). Germline V gene sequence: CDR1 ENHRY, CDR2 SYGVKD. The CDR3 has 19 amino acids. CDR3 bases: TGTACCATCAGTGAGTCGTGGGCCAGCAGGGGTGCTGGGGCCAACGTCCTGACTTTC. This sequence encodes CTISESWASRGAGANVLTF.

V is TRBV5-4 and J is TRBJ1-2; a weak D match, TRBD1 (5 bases). The CDR3 is 13 residues long. In germline, CDR1 is SGHNT, CDR2 YYREEE (reference sequence). V was trimmed by 6 bases and J by 6 bases, leaving 15 bases between them. The CDR3, as DNA: TGTGCCAGCACCAAAACAGGAATTCATGGCTACACCTTC. Residues: CASTKTGIHGYTF.

This chain uses TRBV10-3 with TRBJ1-3, with 9 bases that match TRBD1. V gave up 0 bases and J gave up 4 bases; unmatched junction bases: 16. CDR3 length: 20 residues. The germline V gene encodes CDR1 ENHRY and CDR2 SYGVKD. CDR3: CAISESGRNYGQGKGNTIYF. The CDR3 nucleotides read TGTGCCATCAGTGAGTCGGGAAGGAATTATGGACAGGGGAAAGGAAACACCATATATTTT.

The CDR3 reads CASSYPGNEKLFF. In DNA form, the CDR3 reads TGTGCCAGCAGTTACCCCGGGAATGAAAAACTGTTTTTT. The genes are TRBV6-6 and TRBJ1-4; D not resolved. Trimming removed 2 bases at V and 5 bases at J, with 6 bases between. The CDR3 totals 13 residues. Per the germline V gene, CDR1 is MNHNY and CDR2 is SVGAGI (reference sequence).

The rearrangement uses TRBV27 and TRBJ2-3; D is possibly TRBD1 (6 bases). Germline assignment: CDR1 MNHEY and CDR2 SMNVEV (reference sequence). V was pared by 5 bases and J by 1 base, with 16 bases between. The CDR3 totals 16 residues. The CDR3 protein is CASSPYRAWGTDTQYF. The DNA of the CDR3 is TGTGCCAGCAGTCCCTACAGGGCGTGGGGCACAGATACGCAGTATTTT.

The chain combines TRBV6-5 with TRBJ2-1; D remains ambiguous. In germline, CDR1 is MNHEY, CDR2 SVGAGI. V was trimmed by 2 bases and J by 4 bases, leaving 12 bases between them. The CDR3 spans 15 residues. In DNA form, the CDR3 reads TGTGCCAGCAGTTACAGCATAATCGAATACAATGAGCAGTTCTTC. Amino acid sequence: CASSYSIIEYNEQFF.

The rearrangement joins TRBV5-1 to TRBJ2-5; D is ambiguous. This CDR3 comprises 13 residues. V was clipped by 3 bases and J by 5 bases, with 11 bases between them. Germline CDR1 SGHRS, CDR2 YFSETQ. The CDR3: CASSYGPIETQYF. The CDR3 region has the DNA TGCGCCAGCAGCTACGGACCAATCGAGACCCAGTACTTC.